A single TCR beta chain is shown here with its context. Its antigen remains unidentified. Trimming left V 7 bases short and J 10 bases short, with 19 bases between. The germline V gene has CDR1 MNHEY and CDR2 SVGAGI. The CDR3 covers 13 residues. The data stem from a study of cytomegalovirus exposure and HLA in healthy donors. Donors showed nominal health when sampled, although they likely had unrecorded immune exposures. Study conclusions and caveats: Beyond CMV serostatus, there was no information to go on about immune exposure. Cytomegalovirus-associated TCR beta chains were listed, numbering some 170.

Primers included in the PCR were 60 Vbeta and 13 Jbeta primers. In the study's own analysis: Among the unique TCR beta chains that a later analysis counted, about 79 million in all, roughly 11 million were shared. Produced via immunoSEQ multiplex PCR; TCRdb's table is partial and in-frame only. That table is the source of V, J and clone size, and D and trimming were worked out from the DNA. The table has some 110,000 clones, 82% seen once; the top ten hold about 1.6%. The V call is TRBV6-5, the J call TRBJ1-1; no firm D call. Sequenced: PBMCs. The TCR originated in a man in his fifties in good health and CMV-seronegative. CDR3 protein: CASIPEDRVVAFF. CDR3 DNA sequence: TGTGCCAGCATCCCGGAGGATCGCGTGGTAGCTTTCTTT.